The clone carrying this T cell receptor beta chain was counted at least ten times. Its matching antigen is unknown. This specimen comes from a study of CD8 T cells in ankylosing spondylitis. Study observations and caveats: The disease-linked clones had a CD8+ phenotype and low blood frequencies.

The CDR3 is made up of 13 amino acids. The germline CDR1 and CDR2 sequences are MNHNS and SASEGT. The germline V and J ends were trimmed by 7 bases and 0 bases, with 9 bases remaining between them. TCRdb recomputed calls from the 5' RACE reads with MiXCR, one row per CDR3 protein. The table includes about 160,000 distinct CDR3 sequences, around 16% detected once. The sequenced sample consisted of blood, either unsorted or a sorted T cell fraction (not recorded which). The chain employs TRBV6-1 and TRBJ1-1, with D possibly TRBD1 on 5 matching bases. This sequence originates from a male donor with ankylosing spondylitis or in good health (not recorded which). The CDR3 bases are TGTGCCAGCAATCGGGGCCTGAACACTGAAGCTTTCTTT. Translated: CASNRGLNTEAFF.